This paragraph covers one T cell receptor (beta chain) sequence. Its cognate antigen has yet to be identified. Base qualities are not provided; no much larger clone lies one nucleotide away. This record belongs to a study of T cell responses to AZD1222 COVID-19 vaccine (dated by TCRdb to 2020 to 2022). For context, the study as a whole: AZD1222 recipients with second doses at about 4 weeks or about 12 weeks were pooled, because spike-specific TCR depth and breadth did not differ between schedules. TCR sequencing covered some 240 trial participants: around 210 given two doses of AZD1222 and approximately 26 given two doses of MenACWY control vaccine. Enrollment into the trials was organized by age into subgroups of 18-55, 56-69 and 70-plus years, and those subgroups contained about 160, 30 and 59 TCR-sequenced participants, respectively.

Study-wide findings and limitations: Conclusions about previously exposed vaccinees are limited because only a handful of AZD1222 recipients were SARS-CoV-2 seropositive at baseline. Because no samples from the day 14 peak response were available, repertoires could be characterized only after the peak T cell response. The vaccine-associated CD4 TCRs covered the entire spike protein, and the dominant responses fell in regions 160-218 and 743-854. Epitopes outside the regions mutated in the B.1.351 and B.1.1.7 variants were reportedly recognized by nearly half of the unique spike-specific TCRs. Participants were mostly white British and included more females than males, and it was suggested by the authors that clonal diversity may have been underestimated. The 56-69-year group was small, and its depth increase did not reach significance, likely because of low power. After two AZD1222 doses, both the breadth and the depth of spike-specific TCRs were significantly higher than at day 0 and than in MenACWY recipients.

Read against the paper, the sample's time point label means: baseline before first vaccination. Samples from vaccinated people were obtained from the UK trials COV001 and COV002, which included a single-blind randomized controlled phase 2/3 trial of AZD1222 (ChAdOx1 nCoV-19) in healthy adults. Trial participant PBMC samples were collected at day 0 and day 28 after the second dose for TCRbeta chain sequencing. The CDR3 regions of human TCRbeta chains were analyzed by immunosequencing. In the paper's pipeline: Repertoire TCRs were matched against a reference library of SARS-CoV-2-specific TCRs generated with the MIRA antigen-specificity platform. Breadth meant the fraction of unique TCRs that were SARS-CoV-2-associated, whereas depth meant the fraction of total T cells that were SARS-CoV-2-associated. Using the MIRA data, each spike-specific TCR was assigned both to the spike region to which the TCR was reactive and to a CD4 or CD8 class. Log10-transformed breadth and depth values were compared by one-way ANOVA with Sidak's multiple comparisons tests. TCRdb mirrors the immuneACCESS table, restricted to in-frame sequences. Some clones are absent from its copies; in checked studies, under half trace to an unresolved V gene, and the reason for the others is unknown. D and trimming come from the DNA, and the V and J calls and clone size come from that table. Recorded for this sample are roughly 100,000 clones; 70% to 90% of them occurred a single time. The ten largest make up 2.9% of the sample.

This clonotype originated in an adult in good health. The sample in question was peripheral blood, obtained on day 0 of AZD1222 vaccination.

The CDR3 region has the sequence CASSRTVSYEQYV. The bases read TGTGCCAGCAGCCGGACAGTATCCTACGAGCAGTACGTC. Recombination connected TRBV11-2 to TRBJ2-7; tentative D gene TRBD1, with 6 bases matching. The germline V gene gives CDR1 as SGHAT and CDR2 as FQNNGV. The CDR3 measures 13 amino acids from cysteine to valine. The CDR3 DNA has 39 bases and is translated from base 1. V and J are truncated by 5 bases and 1 base respectively, leaving an intervening sequence of 9 bases.